The 2 T cell receptor beta chains listed next were all sequenced from one sample in a study of cytomegalovirus exposure and HLA in healthy donors. The PCR made use of 60 Vbeta and 13 Jbeta primers. Here immunoSEQ multiplex PCR was the method, and the copy in TCRdb shows in-frame clones only, minus some. Of around 170,000 clones detected, roughly 77% appear once; the ten largest clones hold over 2%. The sequenced sample was PBMCs. The receptor set was obtained from a woman in her twenties or thirties in good health and CMV-seropositive.

The chain carries TRBV7-9 and TRBJ2-3; the D gene is possibly TRBD2 (5 bases). CDR3 length: 15 residues. Deletions cut 8 bases from V and 4 bases from J, with 19 bases between. CDR1 is SEHNR and CDR2 is FQNEAQ in the germline V gene (reference sequence). The CDR3 region has the DNA TGTGCCAGCGGGAGAGACGCCGGGGATCCAGATACGCAGTATTTT. It yields the protein CASGRDAGDPDTQYF.

J is TRBJ1-2 and V is TRBV4-3; TRBD1 matches 8 bases. The J segment lost 1 base and the V segment lost 0 bases, leaving 7 bases of the junction unmatched. CDR1 is LGHNA, CDR2 YSLEER, per germline. This CDR3 is 17 amino acids long. The CDR3 DNA sequence: TGCGCCAGCAGCCAAGATTTGGACAGGGACATTAACTATGGCTACACCTTC. This sequence encodes CASSQDLDRDINYGYTF.